This TCR beta chain came from a study of blood T cell repertoires in COVID-19. Across the study: The study drew acute and convalescent COVID-19 samples from the United States, Italy and Spain.

In this sample, this clone turned up a few times. Germline loops: CDR1 SGDLS, CDR2 YYNGEE. This CDR3 comprises 15 residues. J lost 0 bases, V lost 2 bases, and 2 bases had no gene match. TCRdb's table, derived via immunoSEQ multiplex PCR, lists solely in-frame clones and lacks some. The sample lists fewer than 200,000 clones, around 80% occurring once. This sequence joins TRBV9 and TRBJ1-3; TRBD1 agrees at 7 bases. The sample was PBMCs or T cells enriched from blood (not recorded which). The receptor was derived from a woman aged 50 to 65 in a cohort exposed to, infected with or recovered from COVID-19 (not recorded which). For the CDR3, the DNA is TGTGCCAGCAGCGTCCACAGGGGCTCTGGAAACACCATATATTTT. It codes for CASSVHRGSGNTIYF.